A selection of T cell receptor beta chains follows, all from one sample in a study of cytomegalovirus exposure and HLA in healthy donors. TCRdb's table, derived via immunoSEQ multiplex PCR, lists solely in-frame clones and lacks some. The sample has roughly 190,000 clones, roughly 86% seen once. Input material: PBMCs. The receptors shown here come from a woman aged 18-35 years in good health and CMV-seronegative. CDR3s include the opening cysteine and the closing phenylalanine or tryptophan. D genes are given only for firm matches. Clone size is given for some rows only: seen once, a few or many times, or a class if the clone is expanded.

NA NA TRBJ1-5 TRBV5-1 CASSWLGGGNQPQHF TGCGCCAGCAGCTGGTTGGGGGGAGGCAATCAGCCCCAGCATTTT
NA TRBD2 TRBJ2-3 TRBV29-1 CSALGTSGGNTDTQYF TGCAGCGCCCTTGGGACTAGCGGGGGGAACACAGATACGCAGTATTTT
NA NA TRBJ1-4 TRBV2 CASRDIRETGRLFF TGTGCCAGCAGGGATATACGAGAGACGGGGAGACTGTTTTTT
NA NA TRBJ1-1 TRBV11-2 CASSPQGSPRKAFF TGTGCCAGCAGCCCCCAGGGGTCCCCTCGGAAAGCTTTCTTT
NA TRBD2 TRBJ2-3 TRBV19 CASSRRTSGSPDTQYF TGTGCCAGTAGTAGGCGGACTAGCGGGAGCCCAGATACGCAGTATTTT
NA TRBD1 TRBJ1-2 TRBV10-3 CAISESGTGGVDGYTF TGTGCCATCAGTGAGTCCGGGACAGGGGGCGTCGATGGCTACACCTTC
NA TRBD2 TRBJ2-1 TRBV5-1 CASSLVGTSGSYNEQFF TGCGCCAGCAGCTTGGTTGGGACTAGCGGGAGCTACAATGAGCAGTTCTTC
few NA TRBJ1-1 TRBV6-1 CASSDWRGTFF TGTGCCAGCAGTGATTGGAGAGGGACTTTCTTT
NA NA TRBJ2-7 TRBV19 CASSMDFGVTGTYEQYF TGTGCCAGTAGTATGGATTTTGGGGTTACAGGGACCTACGAGCAGTACTTC
NA NA TRBJ1-5 TRBV15 CATSRDPGSNQPQHF TGTGCCACCAGCAGAGATCCCGGTAGCAATCAGCCCCAGCATTTT
NA NA TRBJ1-5 TRBV7-9 CSSSPWSGPNQPQHF TGTTCCAGCAGCCCCTGGTCAGGGCCTAATCAGCCCCAGCATTTT
NA TRBD1 TRBJ2-4 TRBV5-4 CASSWTPGQGENIQYF TGTGCCAGCAGCTGGACACCGGGACAGGGGGAAAACATTCAGTACTTC
NA NA TRBJ2-7 TRBV12-2 CASRPRGGPPGYEQYF TGTGCAAGTCGCCCCCGCGGGGGACCCCCAGGCTACGAGCAGTACTTC
NA TRBD1 TRBJ2-7 TRBV6-5 CASSRQGYEQYF TGTGCCAGCAGTCGACAGGGCTACGAGCAGTACTTC
NA TRBD1 TRBJ2-2 TRBV29-1 CSVKTGLNTGELFF TGCAGCGTTAAGACAGGGCTGAACACCGGGGAGCTGTTTTTT
NA NA TRBJ1-1 TRBV4-2 CASSRGGDTEAFF TGTGCCAGCAGCAGAGGAGGAGACACTGAAGCTTTCTTT
NA TRBD2 TRBJ2-3 TRBV5-1 CASSLAGREATDTQYF TGCGCCAGCAGCTTGGCCGGGCGGGAGGCCACAGATACGCAGTATTTT
NA NA TRBJ2-3 TRBV2 CASILGGGIVDTQYF TGTGCCAGCATCCTGGGGGGGGGCATAGTAGATACGCAGTATTTT
NA TRBD2 TRBJ2-1 TRBV7-9 CASSLTGGPYNEQFF TGTGCCAGCAGCTTGACGGGAGGGCCTTACAATGAGCAGTTCTTC
NA TRBD2 TRBJ2-1 TRBV9 CASRPQLASGRNEQFF TGTGCCAGCAGACCCCAACTGGCTAGCGGTAGGAATGAGCAGTTCTTC
NA TRBD1 TRBJ1-1 TRBV9 CASSVAPGGTEAFF TGTGCCAGCAGCGTAGCCCCAGGGGGCACTGAAGCTTTCTTT
NA TRBD1 TRBJ1-1 TRBV18 CASSPDRGPNTEAFF TGTGCCAGCTCACCGGACAGGGGTCCCAACACTGAAGCTTTCTTT
NA NA TRBJ1-1 TRBV19 CASSIRYGYTEAFF TGTGCCAGTAGTATCCGGTATGGTTACACTGAAGCTTTCTTT
NA NA TRBJ1-4 TRBV30 CAWSAYGREKLFF TGTGCCTGGAGTGCCTACGGGAGAGAAAAACTGTTTTTT
NA TRBD1 TRBJ1-2 TRBV6-5 CASSSTLTGGRGYTF TGTGCCAGCAGTTCTACTTTGACAGGGGGACGGGGCTACACCTTC
NA TRBD1 TRBJ2-7 TRBV7-2 CASSRRGQGQYF TGTGCCAGCAGCCGCAGGGGGCAGGGGCAGTACTTC
NA NA TRBJ2-2 TRBV10-3 CAISENGNTGELFF TGTGCCATCAGTGAGAACGGGAATACCGGGGAGCTGTTTTTT
NA TRBD2 TRBJ2-2 TRBV2 CASRKEAGGPNTGELFF TGTGCCAGCAGAAAGGAAGCGGGGGGGCCAAACACCGGGGAGCTGTTTTTT
NA TRBD1 TRBJ2-5 TRBV18 CASSEGQTIQETQYF TGTGCCAGCTCAGAGGGACAGACGATCCAAGAGACCCAGTACTTC
NA TRBD1 TRBJ2-7 TRBV7-8 CASSYRGRYEQYF TGTGCCAGCAGCTACAGGGGCCGCTACGAGCAGTACTTC
NA NA TRBJ1-4 TRBV11-3 CASSLRTRGNEKLFF TGTGCCAGCAGCTTACGGACCCGGGGTAATGAAAAACTGTTTTTT
NA NA TRBJ2-5 TRBV2 CASNLLGGQETQYF TGTGCCAGCAACCTGCTGGGGGGCCAAGAGACCCAGTACTTC
few NA TRBJ1-1 TRBV5-1 CASSRQTENTEAFF TGCGCCAGCAGCCGACAGACAGAGAACACTGAAGCTTTCTTT
NA TRBD2 TRBJ2-5 TRBV7-2 CASSASGGEGETQYF TGTGCCAGCAGCGCTAGCGGGGGGGAGGGGGAGACCCAGTACTTC
NA TRBD1 TRBJ2-7 TRBV10-2 CATRQGASYEQYF TGCGCCACCAGACAGGGGGCTTCCTACGAGCAGTACTTC
NA TRBD1 TRBJ1-5 TRBV19 CASSLGQVPQEPQHF TGTGCCAGTAGTCTTGGACAGGTCCCCCAGGAGCCCCAGCATTTT
NA TRBD1 TRBJ2-7 TRBV30 CAWSAPMRTGRYEQYF TGTGCCTGGAGTGCCCCGATGAGGACAGGGCGTTACGAGCAGTACTTC
few NA TRBJ1-1 TRBV6-4 CASSERGMNTEAFF TGTGCCAGCAGTGAACGGGGAATGAACACTGAAGCTTTCTTT
NA NA TRBJ1-2 TRBV6-5 CASRTSGEGLYGYTF TGTGCCAGCAGGACCTCAGGGGAAGGACTTTATGGCTACACCTTC
NA TRBD1 TRBJ1-5 TRBV28 CASSGGTAASPQHF TGTGCCAGCAGTGGAGGGACAGCGGCCTCGCCCCAGCATTTT
once TRBD1 TRBJ2-7 TRBV5-4 CASSPTGQGRVEQYF TGTGCCAGCAGCCCCACCGGACAGGGCAGGGTCGAGCAGTACTTC
few NA TRBJ1-2 TRBV12-5 CASGGDRIYGYTF TGTGCTAGTGGTGGCGACAGGATCTATGGCTACACCTTC
NA NA TRBJ2-5 TRBV5-6 CASSRADSGEAQYF TGTGCCAGCAGCCGGGCCGATTCTGGGGAGGCCCAGTACTTC